The T cell receptor beta chain under discussion was sequenced for a study of T cell responses to AZD1222 COVID-19 vaccine. Study background: Combined were second doses at about 4 or about 12 weeks.

Sequencing was performed with immunoSEQ multiplex PCR; in TCRdb, only in-frame clones are kept and a portion is missing. The sample has fewer than 200,000 clones; more than 90% are singletons. The CDR3 has 14 amino acids. Trimming left V 2 bases short and J 2 bases short, with 8 bases between. CDR1 and CDR2 from the germline V gene are SGDLS and YYNGEE. Concerning this clone itself: Antigen: not known.

Overall study results and limits: It was only six AZD1222 recipients who were seropositive at baseline.

The origin of this receptor is an adult in good health. The gene calls are TRBV9 and TRBJ1-5; no reliable D call. The sequencing used peripheral blood, collected on day 0 of AZD1222 vaccination. This CDR3 is CASSVDGGNQPQHF. In nucleotides, the CDR3 is TGTGCCAGCAGCGTCGACGGGGGCAATCAGCCCCAGCATTTT.